The clone carrying this TCR beta chain appeared a few times. This specimen belongs to a study of blood T cell repertoires in COVID-19. Overall study: From the United States, Italy and Spain came samples of acute and convalescent COVID-19. The analysed material was cDNA or gDNA that came from T cells, B-cell-depleted T cells, or PBMCs.

Membership in each cohort depended on participant-reported clinical history. Germline V gene data show CDR1 as MNHEY and CDR2 as SMNVEV (reference sequence). The V and J ends lost 6 bases and 9 bases respectively, with 15 bases between them. CDR3 length: 14 residues. Authors' analysis steps: Quantification of nucleated cells was approximated via reference gene primer amplification. Sequencing used immunoSEQ multiplex PCR; TCRdb keeps in-frame clones, though not all of them. The V and J calls and the clone size are those of that table, but D and trimming were determined from the DNA. The sample yields around 230,000 clones, approximately 89% seen once.

The V and J genes are TRBV27 and TRBJ1-6; D remains unclear. The origin of this receptor is a woman aged 25 to 39 with acute COVID-19. Source material: PBMCs or T cells enriched from blood (not recorded which). This chain's CDR3 is CASRGSPGGSPLHF. CDR3 sequence (DNA): TGTGCCAGCAGGGGGTCTCCGGGAGGTTCACCCCTCCACTTT.